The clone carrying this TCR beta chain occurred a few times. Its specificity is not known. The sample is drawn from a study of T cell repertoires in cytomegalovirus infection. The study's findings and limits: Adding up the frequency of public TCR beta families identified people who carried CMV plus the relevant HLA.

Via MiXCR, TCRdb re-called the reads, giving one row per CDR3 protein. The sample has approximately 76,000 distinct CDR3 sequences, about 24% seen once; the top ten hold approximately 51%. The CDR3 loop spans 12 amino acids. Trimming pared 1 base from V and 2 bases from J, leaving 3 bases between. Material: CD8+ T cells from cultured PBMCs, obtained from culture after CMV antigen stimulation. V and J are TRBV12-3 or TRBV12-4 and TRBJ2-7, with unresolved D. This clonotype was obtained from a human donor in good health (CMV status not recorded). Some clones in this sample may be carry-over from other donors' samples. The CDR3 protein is CASSLVTYEQYF. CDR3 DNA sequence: TGTGCCAGCAGTTTAGTTACCTACGAGCAGTACTTC.